One and the same sample provided the 10 T cell receptor beta chains below, sequenced in a study of blood T cell repertoires in COVID-19. Sequencing used immunoSEQ multiplex PCR; TCRdb keeps in-frame clones, though not all of them. The table lists 170,000 or so clones, about 89% of them singletons. The sample was peripheral blood. These receptor sequences come from a young man who had recovered from COVID-19.

The CDR3 is CASSLDRLAGYNEQFF. In DNA form, the CDR3 reads TGCGCCAGCAGCTTGGATAGACTAGCGGGTTACAATGAGCAGTTCTTC. V usage is TRBV5-1 and J usage is TRBJ2-1, with 10 positions matching TRBD2. The CDR3 runs 16 residues. The trim removed 0 bases at V and 4 bases at J, leaving 4 bases unmatched. CDR1 is SGHRS, CDR2 YFSETQ, per germline.

V and J are TRBV19 and TRBJ1-5, with 9 bases that match TRBD1. Germline CDR1 is LNHDA and CDR2 is SQIVND (reference sequence). Trimming at V came to 4 bases and at J to 2 bases, leaving 3 bases not matched to a gene. The CDR3 is 15 amino acids. The CDR3 coding sequence is TGTGCCAGTAGTACCCGGACAGGGGGCAATCAGCCCCAGCATTTT. It specifies CASSTRTGGNQPQHF.

The chain combines TRBV30 with TRBJ1-2; 9 positions match TRBD1. The CDR3 runs to 14 residues. Losses at the gene ends were 3 bases for V and 5 bases for J; bases not matched to a gene: 7. Germline lookup yields CDR1 GTSNPN and CDR2 SVGIG (reference sequence). CDR3: CAWRGDRAQYGYTF. CDR3 sequence (DNA): TGTGCCTGGAGGGGGGACAGGGCGCAGTATGGCTACACCTTC.

This chain joins TRBV28 and TRBJ1-2; perhaps TRBD1 as D (5 bases). The CDR3 is made up of 15 amino acids. The ends were cut back, 6 bases at V and 2 bases at J, with 16 bases in the middle. CDR1 MDHEN and CDR2 SYDVKM come from the germline V gene. The CDR3 region has the DNA TGTGCCAGCAGCATTTTATTACGGACAAACTATGGCTACACCTTC. The encoded protein is CASSILLRTNYGYTF.

The chain is built from TRBV6-1 and TRBJ2-1, with D tentatively TRBD2 (5 bases). In germline, CDR1 is MNHNS, CDR2 SASEGT. The germline V and J ends were trimmed by 1 base and 0 bases, with 7 bases remaining between them. The length of the CDR3 is 15 residues. CDR3 DNA sequence: TGTGCCAGCAGTGAAGGGAGGCCCTCCTACAATGAGCAGTTCTTC. It translates to CASSEGRPSYNEQFF.

For the CDR3, the DNA is TGCGCCAGCAGCACAGGACAGGCCTACCTGAACACTGAAGCTTTCTTT. Its protein product is CASSTGQAYLNTEAFF. The chain recombines TRBV5-1 with TRBJ1-1; the match to TRBD1 covers 7 bases. Germline V lookup: CDR1 SGHRS, CDR2 YFSETQ. V shed 4 bases, J shed 0 bases, and the junction held 9 bases outside the gene matches. The CDR3 spans 16 residues.

The rearrangement uses TRBV4-2 and TRBJ1-2, with D perhaps TRBD1 (6 bases). Germline V gives CDR1 LGHNA, CDR2 YNFKEQ. V lost 0 bases, J lost 8 bases, and 13 bases lay in between. This CDR3 contains 14 residues. This CDR3 is CASSQDSGVGGYTF. In DNA, the CDR3 is TGTGCCAGCAGCCAAGATTCAGGGGTCGGAGGCTACACCTTC.

The chain recombines TRBV10-2 with TRBJ2-3; weak D call: TRBD1 (5 bases). CDR3 size: 15 residues. With 4 bases removed from V and 5 bases from J, the gap between germline ends came to 16 bases. Germline V CDR1 and CDR2: WSHSY, SAAADI. The CDR3 region is CASSGTQGKRDTQYF. In nucleotides, the CDR3 is TGCGCCAGCAGTGGAACTCAGGGTAAAAGAGATACGCAGTATTTT.

The genes are TRBV20-1 and TRBJ2-7; TRBD2 matches at 9 bases. Germline-derived CDR1 and CDR2 are DFQATT and SNEGSKA (reference sequence). J was trimmed by 4 bases and V by 3 bases; bases with no gene match: 4. This CDR3 region has 13 residues. DNA of the CDR3: TGCAGTGCTAGTGCGGGAGGGCCGTACGAGCAGTACTTC. Protein: CSASAGGPYEQYF.

The chain combines TRBV7-6 with TRBJ1-2; TRBD1 might be the D (6 bases). V lost 5 bases, J lost 2 bases, and 15 bases lay in between. This CDR3 comprises 15 residues. Germline CDR1 and CDR2: SGHVS and FNYEAQ. CDR3 in amino acids: CASSPQPGANYGYTF. The CDR3 DNA reads as TGTGCCAGCAGCCCCCAACCAGGGGCAAACTATGGCTACACCTTC.